The 22 T cell receptor beta chains given below trace back to one sample, sequenced in a study of technical replicates of blood from several donors. The table came from immunoSEQ multiplex PCR; TCRdb's copy has only in-frame clones and leaves some out. The data show more than 70,000 clones, 90% to 95% seen once. The sample was T cells isolated from PBMCs. Every receptor here comes from a human donor in good health.

The V gene is TRBV19, the J gene TRBJ2-2, with D tentatively TRBD2 (5 bases). The CDR3 consists of 13 residues. Trimming removed 8 bases from V and 5 bases from J, with 12 bases in between. Per the germline V gene, CDR1 is LNHDA and CDR2 is SQIVND (reference sequence). The CDR3 is CASLRTLTGELFF. The CDR3 nucleotides are TGTGCCAGTTTACGGACTCTAACCGGGGAGCTGTTTTTT.

The count of this clone is one. The rearrangement links TRBV14 to TRBJ2-3, with D tentatively TRBD2 (5 bases). Germline lookup yields CDR1 SGHDN and CDR2 FVKESK. Trimming pared 4 bases from V and 5 bases from J, leaving 10 bases between. The CDR3 has 13 residues. The CDR3 region has the DNA TGTGCCAGCAGCCCGGGAAGCGGAGATACGCAGTATTTT. Its translation: CASSPGSGDTQYF.

The CDR3 sequence is CASSSLLAGTTGELFF. CDR3 nucleotide sequence: TGTGCCAGCAGCTCCCTCCTAGCGGGGACCACCGGGGAGCTGTTTTTT. V is TRBV7-8 and J is TRBJ2-2; 9 bases line up with TRBD2. This CDR3 contains 16 residues. The junction had 7 bases not matched to a gene; V was cut back by 4 bases and J by 4 bases. Per germline, CDR1 SGHVS and CDR2 FQNEAQ.

The gene calls are TRBV7-8 and TRBJ1-5; possible D gene TRBD1, 5 bases. This CDR3 contains 12 residues. V gave up 5 bases and J gave up 7 bases, with 9 bases separating them. CDR1 is SGHVS and CDR2 is FQNEAQ in the germline V gene. The CDR3 region is CASSTRVQPQHF. The CDR3 DNA follows: TGTGCCAGCAGCACCAGGGTCCAGCCCCAGCATTTT.

This clone was observed once. The chain is built from TRBV15 and TRBJ2-7; 9 positions match TRBD1. The length of the CDR3 is 14 residues. Germline values: CDR1 LNHNV, CDR2 YYDKDF (reference sequence). V lost 3 bases, J lost 1 base, and 1 base stayed unmatched. CDR3 nucleotide sequence: TGTGCCACCAGCAGCGGGACAGGGTCCTACGAGCAGTACTTC. Its protein product is CATSSGTGSYEQYF.

This chain joins TRBV7-2 and TRBJ2-7; 10 bases align to TRBD1. J gave up 9 bases and V 5 bases, and 10 bases lay outside the gene matches. Germline values: CDR1 SGHTA, CDR2 FQGNSA. The CDR3 consists of 14 residues. The CDR3 bases are TGTGCCAGCAGCCCCCGGGACAGGGGCCTTGGGCAGTACTTC. Translated, it gives CASSPRDRGLGQYF.

This clone was picked up one time. V and J are TRBV25-1 and TRBJ2-5, with 9 bases fitting TRBD2. Germline V gene lookup returns CDR1 MGHDK and CDR2 SYGVNS. The CDR3 is made up of 14 amino acids. The V segment lost 4 bases and the J segment 5 bases; nucleotides outside the gene matches: 5. The CDR3 here is CASSGSSGTETQYF. CDR3 bases: TGTGCCAGCAGTGGCTCTAGCGGGACTGAGACCCAGTACTTC.

This chain connects TRBV19 to TRBJ1-2; TRBD1 agrees at 7 bases. The germline V gene has CDR1 LNHDA and CDR2 SQIVND (reference sequence). CDR3 length: 13 amino acids. V was pared by 6 bases and J by 6 bases, with 7 bases of the junction left unmatched. CDR3 amino acids: CASREDRDDGYTF. DNA of the CDR3: TGTGCCAGTAGAGAAGACAGGGATGATGGCTACACCTTC.

The chain links TRBV30 to TRBJ2-1; the D gene is possibly TRBD2 (7 bases). Trimming left V 4 bases short and J 5 bases short, with 18 bases between. Germline values: CDR1 GTSNPN, CDR2 SVGIG (reference sequence). The CDR3 is 15 amino acids. This chain's CDR3 is CAWNSRGGPHNEQFF. In nucleotides, the CDR3 is TGTGCCTGGAACTCTAGGGGGGGCCCACACAATGAGCAGTTCTTC.

This chain links TRBV5-1 with TRBJ2-1, with 10 bases that match TRBD2. Germline lookup yields CDR1 SGHRS and CDR2 YFSETQ. The CDR3 extends over 14 amino acids. Trimming removed 3 bases from V and 7 bases from J; junction bases left unmatched: 4. The CDR3 sequence: CASSYSGGRNEQFF. CDR3 in DNA: TGCGCCAGCAGCTATAGCGGGGGGCGGAATGAGCAGTTCTTC.

This chain links TRBV30 with TRBJ1-6; a weak D match, TRBD1 (5 bases). Germline CDR1 and CDR2: GTSNPN and SVGIG (reference sequence). The CDR3 loop spans 13 amino acids. V was trimmed by 6 bases and J by 7 bases, leaving 13 bases between them. CDR3 residues: CACWGRRNSPLHF. For the CDR3, the DNA is TGTGCCTGCTGGGGGAGGAGGAATTCACCCCTCCACTTT. Based on the CDR3 plus reference TRBV30 and TRBJ1-6, the full variable domain is SQTIHQWPATLVQPVGSPLSLECTVEGTSNPNLYWYRQAAGRGLQLLFYSVGIGQISSEVPQNLSASRPQDRQFILSSKKLLLSDSGFYLCACWGRRNSPLHFGNGTRLTVT.

This clone showed up just once. The chain recombines TRBV11-3 with TRBJ2-2, with a weak D call TRBD2 (6 bases). CDR3 length equals 16 residues. Looked up from germline, CDR1 is SGHNT and CDR2 is YENEEA. V was shortened by 5 bases and J by 7 bases, with 20 bases between the two germline ends. In nucleotides, the CDR3 is TGTGCCAGCAGCCAGGCGGCGTGGGGAGGAGACGGGGAGCTGTTTTTT. Amino acids: CASSQAAWGGDGELFF.

The chain has TRBV5-1 and TRBJ1-4; perhaps TRBD1 as D (5 bases). This CDR3 has 13 residues. The germline gives CDR1 SGHRS, CDR2 YFSETQ. With 3 bases removed from V and 8 bases from J, the gap between germline ends came to 11 bases. DNA for the CDR3: TGCGCCAGCAGCTCCCGGCCAGGGGAAAAACTGTTTTTT. Protein: CASSSRPGEKLFF.

The V and J genes are TRBV4-1 and TRBJ2-1; a weak D match, TRBD2 (6 bases). This CDR3 has 14 amino acids. CDR1 and CDR2 (germline): MGHRA, YSYEKL. V was shortened by 0 bases and J by 12 bases, with 15 bases between the two germline ends. The CDR3 loop reads CASSQETRVWLQFF. The CDR3 DNA reads as TGCGCCAGCAGCCAAGAGACTAGGGTTTGGCTGCAGTTCTTC.

V usage is TRBV14 and J usage is TRBJ2-3, with a weak D call TRBD2 (6 bases). V dropped 1 base and J dropped 8 bases, with 13 bases sitting between them. The CDR3 contains 14 residues. The germline CDR1 and CDR2 sequences are SGHDN and FVKESK. CDR3 DNA sequence: TGTGCCAGCAGCCAAGGGAGGGCTATCGTTACGCAGTATTTT. Translating it yields CASSQGRAIVTQYF. Using reference TRBV14 and TRBJ2-3 for the parts outside the CDR3, the full variable domain is EAGVTQFPSHSVIEKGQTVTLRCDPISGHDNLYWYRRVMGKEIKFLLHFVKESKQDESGMPNNRFLAERTGGTYSTLKVQPAELEDSGVYFCASSQGRAIVTQYFGPGTRLTVL.

Written as DNA, the CDR3 is TGCGCCAGCAGCAGTTCCGGGACAGGGGGCAGTTATGGCTACACCTTC. It codes for CASSSSGTGGSYGYTF. The chain has TRBV5-1 and TRBJ1-2, with 12 nucleotides matching TRBD1. The CDR3 spans 16 residues. The germline gives CDR1 SGHRS, CDR2 YFSETQ. V trimming: 4 bases; J trimming: 5 bases; junction bases outside the gene matches: 9.

The chain uses TRBV6-5 and TRBJ2-7; TRBD1 matches 7 bases. V shed 2 bases and J 4 bases; nucleotides not matched to a gene: 2. Germline values: CDR1 MNHEY, CDR2 SVGAGI. The CDR3 length is 13 residues. The CDR3 spells CASSYRDRYEQYF. CDR3 DNA: TGTGCCAGCAGTTACCGGGACAGATACGAGCAGTACTTC.

The rearrangement uses TRBV5-1 and TRBJ2-2, with a weak D call TRBD2 (6 bases). The CDR3 is made up of 16 amino acids. Germline V gives CDR1 SGHRS, CDR2 YFSETQ. V dropped 0 bases and J dropped 4 bases, with 13 bases sitting between them. The CDR3, as DNA: TGCGCCAGCAGCTTGGGGGGACTTAGTTCCACCGGGGAGCTGTTTTTT. The encoded protein is CASSLGGLSSTGELFF.

This clone was observed a single time. This chain links TRBV28 with TRBJ1-5, with 9 bases identical to TRBD1. V dropped 2 bases and J dropped 6; count of bases not matched to a gene: 11. CDR1 MDHEN and CDR2 SYDVKM come from the germline V gene. CDR3 size: 17 residues. CDR3 loop: CASSLTNTGGWRQPQHF. CDR3 nucleotide sequence: TGTGCCAGCAGTTTAACCAATACAGGGGGCTGGCGTCAGCCCCAGCATTTT.

This chain joins TRBV28 and TRBJ2-7, with 7 bases fitting TRBD1. The germline V gene has CDR1 MDHEN and CDR2 SYDVKM. This CDR3 comprises 15 residues. The V and J ends lost 8 bases and 2 bases, in that order; junction bases with no gene match: 12. The CDR3: CASRETGTRPYEQYF. The CDR3 DNA reads as TGTGCCAGCCGAGAGACAGGGACAAGACCCTACGAGCAGTACTTC.

This clone came up a few times. CDR3 in amino acids: CASSIGFSEATNSNQPQHF. Written as DNA, the CDR3 is TGTGCCAGTAGTATAGGGTTTTCGGAGGCAACCAATAGCAATCAGCCCCAGCATTTT. This chain links TRBV19 with TRBJ1-5; D is uncertain. This CDR3 has 19 amino acids. Germline V CDR1 and CDR2: LNHDA, SQIVND (reference sequence). V was pared by 1 base and J by 0 bases, with 19 bases between.

This chain links TRBV9 with TRBJ1-1; no clear D. This CDR3 comprises 13 residues. Germline-derived CDR1 and CDR2 are SGDLS and YYNGEE. The V and J ends lost 5 bases and 1 base respectively, with 9 bases between them. This CDR3 reads CASRDLENTEAFF. The CDR3 DNA is TGTGCCAGCAGAGACTTAGAGAACACTGAAGCTTTCTTT.